This TCR beta chain appears in the sequencing data of a study of vaccination effects on CD4 cells after COVID-19 (dated by TCRdb to between 2021 and 2024). As for the study more broadly: Each participant got two doses of an mRNA SARS-CoV-2 vaccine, either BNT162b2 or mRNA-1273. SARS-CoV-2 spike-specific CD4+ TCR repertoires from before and after mRNA vaccination were compared in COVID-19 convalescent patients and in infection-naive vaccine recipients. A total of over nine COVID-19 convalescent patients and several SARS-CoV-2-naive healthy vaccine recipients were included in the full study. The Oncomine TCR Beta short-read assay on an Illumina iSeq 100 was used to sequence cultures from other donors in the study. Pre-vaccine samples were drawn from two convalescent patients 16 days and one week before the first dose, at 142 and 148 days after COVID-19 diagnosis. What the study reported, not specific to this receptor: Clones induced by infection and clones induced by vaccination both contracted markedly at late timepoints after vaccination, which fits with T cell responses waning over time. In convalescent patients, the post-vaccine spike-reactive repertoire consisted mainly of new vaccine-induced clones, largely distinct from infection-induced clones. The study was limited by a small number of convalescent patients, and early post-infection timepoints were lacking.

Worth noting for this clone: The antigen it binds to is not known. Per-base qualities were not stored, and no clone one base away is much larger.

In the ViraFEST assay, PBMC were stimulated with viral peptide pools, and antigen-specific CD4+ T cell clonotypes were then identified by expansion using TCR sequencing. After less than eleven days of culture, CD4+ T cells were isolated with the EasySep CD4+ T cell isolation kit. PCR-confirmed SARS-CoV-2 infection had occurred in convalescent patients between March and December 2020, before the Alpha, Beta and Delta variants emerged in the United States. Each well held fewer than 2.5 million PBMC cultured in IMDM containing roughly 5.1% human AB serum, around 9.3 IU/ml IL-2 and gentamicin, along with roughly 10 ug/ml peptides. On days 3 and 7, half of the culture medium was replaced with fresh IL-2-containing medium. Each peptide stimulation condition was cultured in triplicate wells unless otherwise noted. PBMC were separated from whole blood using Ficoll-Paque Plus gradient centrifugation and were then either cryopreserved at -140C or used fresh. The overlapping peptide pools covered the spike proteins of SARS-CoV-2 as well as those of the common cold coronaviruses HCoV-NL63, HCoV-OC43 and HCoV-229E. The QIAamp micro DNA kit was used to extract genomic DNA from the cultured CD4+ T cells.

Library construction relied on the immunoSEQ multiplex PCR assay. TCR beta CDR3 sequencing was performed on DNA from the cultured, isolated CD4+ T cells. The original methods were these. The analysis removed non-productive TCR sequences, trimmed reads to the CDR3 region, and retained only CDR3s that were 7 or more amino acids long. The MANAFEST web app was used to identify antigen-specific clonotypes by comparing expansion in peptide wells with expansion in reference cultures. For clones to be considered positive, expansion at FDR<0.05 versus reference and all other wells, an odds ratio above 5, and a frequency above 0.1% in two replicate wells were required. Clonotypes significantly expanded in SARS-CoV-2 spike wells and in at least one common cold coronavirus spike condition were defined as cross-reactive. CDR3 similarity was assessed by Levenshtein distance using the stringdist R package, and unrooted trees were constructed with ape in R 3.6.1. TCRdb carries this immuneACCESS record with in-frame sequences only. Its versions omit some clonotypes, under half of them owing to an unresolved V gene in the studies checked, with the rest unexplained. V, J and clone size derive from that table, while D and trimming were established from the DNA sequence. In all, the sample holds roughly 35,000 clones, and around 69% of those were seen once. The ten largest clones capture 15% to 20% of the sample.

At the junction V is shortened by 0 bases and J by 5 bases, with 14 bases in between. Including cysteine and phenylalanine, the CDR3 has 15 amino acids. Just the 45-base CDR3 DNA is kept, in frame starting at base 1. Sequences SGDLS (CDR1) and YYNGEE (CDR2) are obtained from the germline V gene. This TCR was recovered from a human donor who had a prior SARS-CoV-2 infection. The specimen comprised CD4+ T cells from PBMCs cultured with HCoV-NL63 spike peptides, sampled before COVID-19 vaccination. This specimen's cell subset or site label, interpreted: HCoV-NL63 spike overlapping peptide pool stimulation. In this chain, TRBV9 is recombined with TRBJ2-5, with the D gene call left open. The CDR3 region: CASSVDGVGWETQYF. The DNA sequence is TGTGCCAGCAGCGTAGATGGGGTGGGGTGGGAGACCCAGTACTTC.